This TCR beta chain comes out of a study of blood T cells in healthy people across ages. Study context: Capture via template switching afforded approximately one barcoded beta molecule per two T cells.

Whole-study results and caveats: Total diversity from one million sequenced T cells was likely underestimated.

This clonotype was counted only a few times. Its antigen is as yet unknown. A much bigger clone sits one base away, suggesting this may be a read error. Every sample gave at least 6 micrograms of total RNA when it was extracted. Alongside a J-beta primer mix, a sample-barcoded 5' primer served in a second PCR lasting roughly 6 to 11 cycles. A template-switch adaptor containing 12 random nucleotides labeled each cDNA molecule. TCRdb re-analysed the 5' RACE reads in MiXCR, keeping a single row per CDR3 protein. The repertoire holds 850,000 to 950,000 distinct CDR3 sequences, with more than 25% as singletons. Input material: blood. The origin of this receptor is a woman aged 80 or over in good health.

This CDR3 reads CAIREGQGGETQYF. CDR3 in DNA: TGTGCCATCAGGGAAGGTCAGGGGGGAGAGACCCAGTACTTC. The rearrangement joins TRBV10-3 to TRBJ2-5; the D gene is possibly TRBD1 (7 bases). The CDR3 is made up of 14 amino acids. V lost 6 bases to trimming and J lost 4 bases, with 15 bases between them. Germline V gene data show CDR1 as ENHRY and CDR2 as SYGVKD.